These 14 T cell receptor beta chains originate from one sample sequenced in a study of identical twins. TCRdb reprocessed the 5' RACE reads with MiXCR, giving one entry per CDR3 protein. The data hold 540,000 or so distinct CDR3 sequences, with around 22% observed a single time. This same sample was also taken into another study, of yellow fever vaccine responses in identical twins.

Sample: CD4+ T cells sorted from blood. These receptor sequences come from a woman aged 18-30 years in good health.

This clonotype has at least ten counts. This chain connects TRBV5-1 to TRBJ2-7; possibly TRBD1 for D (6 bases). The CDR3 consists of 12 residues. Germline CDR1 SGHRS, CDR2 YFSETQ. V lost 4 bases to trimming and J lost 2 bases, with 7 bases between them. The CDR3 DNA reads TGCGCCAGCAGCCGGGACACCTACGAGCAGTACTTC. It specifies CASSRDTYEQYF.

In this sample, this clonotype turned up a few times. The chain has TRBV7-9 and TRBJ2-7; 10 bases align to TRBD2. J lost 5 bases, V lost 0 bases, and 7 bases had no gene match. In germline, CDR1 is SEHNR, CDR2 FQNEAQ (reference sequence). The CDR3 has 16 residues. The CDR3 spells CASSLAVIAGGHEQYF. The CDR3 nucleotides are TGTGCCAGCAGCTTAGCGGTTATAGCGGGAGGCCACGAGCAGTACTTC.

V gene TRBV20-1 combines with J gene TRBJ2-2; TRBD1 might be the D (5 bases). The ends were cut back, 2 bases at V and 4 bases at J, with 11 bases in the middle. This CDR3 region has 14 residues. CDR1 is DFQATT, CDR2 SNEGSKA, per germline (reference sequence). CDR3 amino acids: CSARFTGRTGELFF. Here the CDR3 DNA reads TGCAGTGCTAGATTCACAGGCCGCACCGGGGAGCTGTTTTTT.

V is TRBV10-3 and J is TRBJ2-2; D possibly corresponds to TRBD2 (6 bases). The ends were cut back, 0 bases at V and 4 bases at J, with 12 bases in the middle. Germline-derived CDR1 and CDR2 are ENHRY and SYGVKD. This CDR3 has 16 residues. CDR3 in DNA: TGTGCCATCAGTGAGTCGGGGGGAGCTACCACCGGGGAGCTGTTTTTT. It yields the protein CAISESGGATTGELFF.

This clonotype was counted only a few times. The chain combines TRBV9 with TRBJ1-6; D remains unclear. V shed 1 base and J shed 0 bases, with 8 bases lying between them. This CDR3 has 16 residues. CDR1 SGDLS and CDR2 YYNGEE come from the germline V gene. CDR3 nucleotide sequence: TGTGCCAGCAGCGTAAGGGAGAGCTCCTATAATTCACCCCTCCACTTT. It codes for CASSVRESSYNSPLHF.

This clonotype was detected only a few times. The chain recombines TRBV4-1 with TRBJ1-5; tentative D call: TRBD1 (5 bases). The V end lost 0 bases, the J end lost 6 bases, and 15 bases lay between the germline ends. The CDR3 loop spans 16 amino acids. CDR1 MGHRA and CDR2 YSYEKL come from the germline V gene. Written as DNA, the CDR3 is TGCGCCAGCAGCCAAGATGGGGGTTCACTCGGTCAGCCCCAGCATTTT. The encoded protein is CASSQDGGSLGQPQHF.

The chain combines TRBV4-1 with TRBJ1-2; D is possibly TRBD1 (6 bases). Trimming took off 1 base at V and 2 bases at J, with 20 bases between the two ends. The germline V gene encodes CDR1 MGHRA and CDR2 YSYEKL. This CDR3 spans 18 amino acids. The DNA of the CDR3 is TGCGCCAGCAGCCAAGTTTTGGCCAAGAGCGGGGGCAACTATGGCTACACCTTC. It specifies CASSQVLAKSGGNYGYTF.

In this sample, this clonotype turned up many times. The rearrangement joins TRBV2 to TRBJ2-5; TRBD2 agrees at 13 bases. Germline V gene sequence: CDR1 SNHLY, CDR2 FYNNEI. With 4 bases clipped from V and 4 bases from J, the junction kept 15 bases outside the gene matches. The CDR3 has 19 amino acids. CDR3 sequence reads: CASSGPPPVRLAGGETQYF. For the CDR3, the DNA is TGTGCCAGCAGTGGGCCACCACCTGTACGACTAGCGGGGGGAGAGACCCAGTACTTC.

This clonotype occurred a few times. V is TRBV24-1 and J is TRBJ2-2; no firm D call. The CDR3 consists of 14 residues. Germline V gives CDR1 KGHDR, CDR2 SFDVKD. Trimming cost V 5 bases and J 3 bases, with 9 bases left between them. The CDR3 is CATSGSSYTGELFF. The CDR3 DNA follows: TGTGCCACCAGTGGTTCCAGTTACACCGGGGAGCTGTTTTTT.

The rearrangement links TRBV7-2 to TRBJ2-1; D may match TRBD1 or TRBD2 (5 bases each). CDR1 SGHTA and CDR2 FQGNSA come from the germline V gene. V was trimmed by 1 base and J by 2 bases, leaving 12 bases between them. This CDR3 has 16 residues. The CDR3 sequence: CASSLGGDPAYNEQFF. Here the CDR3 DNA reads TGTGCCAGCAGCTTAGGAGGGGACCCGGCCTACAATGAGCAGTTCTTC. The entire variable domain, with the rest obtained from reference TRBV7-2 and TRBJ2-1, is as follows: GAGVSQSPSNKVTEKGKDVELRCDPISGHTALYWYRQSLGQGLEFLIYFQGNSAPDKSGLPSDRFSAERTGGSVSTLTIQRTQQEDSAVYLCASSLGGDPAYNEQFFGPGTRLTVL.

The table lists this clonotype with a few counts. The chain is built from TRBV2 and TRBJ2-3; no reliable D call. With 1 base removed from V and 2 bases from J, the gap between germline ends came to 7 bases. Germline V lookup: CDR1 SNHLY, CDR2 FYNNEI. The CDR3 contains 14 residues. The CDR3 spells CASSEGWDTDTQYF. The CDR3 nucleotides are TGTGCCAGCAGTGAAGGGTGGGACACAGATACGCAGTATTTT.

The chain carries TRBV3-1 and TRBJ2-3; weak D call: TRBD2 (6 bases). The CDR3 loop spans 14 amino acids. Trimming cost V 3 bases and J 4 bases, with 11 bases left between them. Germline V gene data show CDR1 as LGHDT and CDR2 as YNNKEL (reference sequence). In DNA, the CDR3 is TGTGCCAGCAGCCATAGGAGGGGCGCAGATACGCAGTATTTT. Protein product: CASSHRRGADTQYF.

This chain links TRBV11-2 with TRBJ2-7, with 10 bases aligning to TRBD2. CDR3 length: 19 amino acids. Germline lookup yields CDR1 SGHAT and CDR2 FQNNGV. V shed 2 bases and J 1 base; nucleotides not matched to a gene: 14. The CDR3 bases are TGTGCCAGCAGCTTAACCGTCATCTCTAGCGGGAGCGTGTCCTACGAGCAGTACTTC. This translates into CASSLTVISSGSVSYEQYF.

This clonotype came up a few times. The J gene is TRBJ2-1, the V gene TRBV12-3 or TRBV12-4; maybe TRBD2 (5 bases). The V end lost 4 bases, the J end lost 10 bases, and 14 bases lay between the germline ends. This CDR3 is 13 amino acids long. The CDR3 sequence is CASSSAGGGEQFF. CDR3 DNA: TGTGCCAGCAGTTCGGCGGGTGGAGGAGAGCAGTTCTTC.